The present T cell receptor (beta chain) was sequenced within a study of blood T cell repertoires in COVID-19. Study in general: From the United States, Italy and Spain came samples of acute and convalescent COVID-19. Sample material is recorded as cDNA or gDNA derived from T cells, B-cell-depleted T cells, or PBMCs.

Original methodology: By means of reference gene primer amplification, nucleated cell counts were estimated. Sequencing was performed with immunoSEQ multiplex PCR; in TCRdb, only in-frame clones are kept and a portion is missing. V and J calls and clone size are those listed in that table; D and trimming were worked out from the DNA. The sample carries a few hundred thousand clones, around 82% recorded once. The count of this clone is one. The CDR3 runs to 14 residues. Germline lookup yields CDR1 SGHRS and CDR2 YFSETQ. Trimming stripped 5 bases from V and 4 bases from J, with 15 bases between. The rearrangement links TRBV5-1 to TRBJ1-1, with D possibly TRBD1 on 5 matching bases. This clonotype was sampled from a woman between 65 and 79 years old with acute or convalescent COVID-19. Sequenced material: peripheral blood. The CDR3 DNA follows: TGCGCCAGCAGTGTCCAGGGAATGGGCACTGAAGCTTTCTTT. This gives the protein CASSVQGMGTEAFF.